This T cell receptor (beta chain) was sequenced during a study of blood T cell repertoires in COVID-19. Study summary: Acute-phase and convalescent COVID-19 samples originated in the United States, Italy and Spain.

Clones were sequenced by immunoSEQ multiplex PCR, and TCRdb holds only the in-frame ones, with some missing. The sample includes some 300,000 clones, around 90% of them seen just once. Trimming removed 4 bases at V and 0 bases at J, with 13 bases between. CDR3 length equals 15 residues. CDR1 and CDR2 (germline): SGHTA, FQGNSA. The receptor's source is a woman aged 18-35 years with acute COVID-19. Sequencing was carried out using PBMCs or T cells enriched from blood (not recorded which). The chain is built from TRBV7-2 and TRBJ2-7, with D perhaps TRBD1 (6 bases). CDR3 sequence reads: CASSSLGQSSYEQYF. The CDR3 nucleotides are TGTGCCAGCAGCTCCCTAGGACAGAGCTCCTACGAGCAGTACTTC.